This T cell receptor beta chain is from a study of monozygotic twins with inflammatory bowel disease. Study conclusions and caveats: IBD patients showed reduced TCRbeta diversity (inverse Simpson) versus healthy co-twins.

Details on this clonotype: What it binds is unknown.

Investigators extracted total RNA from whole blood and did not sort T cells. In preparing each TCR library, about 3,700 ng of total RNA was used. TCRdb re-called the 5' RACE reads and shows each CDR3 protein once, DNA omitted. Its clone listing holds a few hundred thousand distinct CDR3 sequences. The CDR3 totals 14 residues. The germline gives CDR1 KGHDR, CDR2 SFDVKD. The sample comprised blood. The TCR sequence derives from a human donor with ulcerative colitis or Crohn's disease, or a healthy co-twin of an affected twin (not recorded which). V is TRBV24-1 and J is TRBJ2-2; absent DNA, TCRdb's TRBD2 call cannot be checked. CDR3: CATSVAPAAGELFF.